The rows below give T cell receptor beta chains drawn from one sample of a study of cytomegalovirus exposure and HLA in healthy donors. The table came from immunoSEQ multiplex PCR; TCRdb's copy has only in-frame clones and leaves some out. The data contain 110,000 to 150,000 clones, roughly 75% of them singletons. Material: PBMCs. The receptors were sampled from a man younger than 45 in good health and CMV-seronegative. Both conserved end residues are part of each CDR3. Fields, in order: clone size, D gene, V gene, J gene, CDR3 protein, CDR3 DNA. The D gene is left open where the match is weak. Size values are once, few and many counts, or a class for expanded clones, and some rows have none.

size: .; D: TRBD1; V: TRBV28; J: TRBJ2-1; CDR3: CASSLATGASYNEQFF; DNA: TGTGCCAGCAGTTTGGCAACAGGGGCCTCCTACAATGAGCAGTTCTTC
size: .; D: TRBD2; V: TRBV19; J: TRBJ2-1; CDR3: CASSTGTSGRGYNEQFF; DNA: TGTGCCAGTAGTACAGGGACTAGCGGGAGAGGTTACAATGAGCAGTTCTTC
size: .; D: .; V: TRBV9; J: TRBJ2-3; CDR3: CASSVAPGESTDTQYF; DNA: TGTGCCAGCAGCGTAGCTCCGGGAGAGTCGACAGATACGCAGTATTTT
size: .; D: TRBD1; V: TRBV19; J: TRBJ2-5; CDR3: CASSIPLTGGQETQYF; DNA: TGTGCCAGTAGTATACCCCTGACAGGGGGACAAGAGACCCAGTACTTC
size: .; D: .; V: TRBV27; J: TRBJ2-7; CDR3: CASSLPDSRSSYEQYF; DNA: TGTGCCAGCAGCCTACCCGACAGTAGGAGCTCCTACGAGCAGTACTTC
size: few; D: TRBD1; V: TRBV5-6; J: TRBJ1-1; CDR3: CASSSGDRVGTEAFF; DNA: TGTGCCAGCAGCTCGGGGGACAGGGTGGGCACTGAAGCTTTCTTT
size: .; D: TRBD1; V: TRBV5-1; J: TRBJ2-7; CDR3: CASSLTGTGLAYEQYF; DNA: TGCGCCAGCAGCTTGACCGGGACAGGGCTTGCCTACGAGCAGTACTTC
size: .; D: TRBD2; V: TRBV7-2; J: TRBJ2-3; CDR3: CASSETSGRITQYF; DNA: TGTGCCAGCAGCGAGACTAGCGGGAGAATTACGCAGTATTTT
size: .; D: .; V: TRBV7-2; J: TRBJ1-1; CDR3: CASSSRVDTEAFF; DNA: TGTGCCAGCAGCTCCAGGGTAGACACTGAAGCTTTCTTT
size: .; D: .; V: TRBV15; J: TRBJ1-1; CDR3: CATSRDLGARTEAFF; DNA: TGTGCCACCAGCAGAGATTTGGGGGCGCGCACTGAAGCTTTCTTT
size: .; D: .; V: TRBV4-2; J: TRBJ2-1; CDR3: CASSQVLGQGHNEQFF; DNA: TGTGCCAGCAGCCAAGTTTTAGGTCAGGGCCACAATGAGCAGTTCTTC
size: .; D: .; V: TRBV28; J: TRBJ1-5; CDR3: CASSTGGNQPQHF; DNA: TGTGCCAGCAGTACCGGAGGCAATCAGCCCCAGCATTTT
size: .; D: .; V: TRBV9; J: TRBJ1-1; CDR3: CASTPHPGAYTEAFF; DNA: TGTGCCAGCACCCCACACCCAGGGGCTTACACTGAAGCTTTCTTT
size: .; D: TRBD2; V: TRBV28; J: TRBJ2-3; CDR3: CASRLRGTSRSDTQYF; DNA: TGTGCCAGCAGGCTACGCGGGACTAGTCGATCAGATACGCAGTATTTT
size: .; D: TRBD1; V: TRBV28; J: TRBJ1-2; CDR3: CASSFPDRGGRDGYTF; DNA: TGTGCCAGCAGTTTTCCAGACAGGGGAGGACGGGATGGCTACACCTTC
size: .; D: .; V: TRBV28; J: TRBJ1-4; CDR3: CASSLGGRGEGLFF; DNA: TGTGCCAGCAGTTTAGGCGGGCGGGGGGAAGGACTGTTTTTT
size: .; D: .; V: TRBV27; J: TRBJ2-3; CDR3: CASSLAGTLGDTQYF; DNA: TGTGCCAGCAGTTTAGCGGGGACTTTGGGAGATACGCAGTATTTT
size: .; D: .; V: TRBV12-1; J: TRBJ2-3; CDR3: CASSFPVRLAGNYTDTQYF; DNA: TGTGCCAGCAGCTTTCCCGTCAGACTAGCAGGTAATTACACAGATACGCAGTATTTT
size: .; D: TRBD1; V: TRBV4-1; J: TRBJ2-7; CDR3: CASSQVDRVHEQYF; DNA: TGCGCCAGCAGCCAAGTGGACAGGGTCCACGAGCAGTACTTC
size: .; D: TRBD1; V: TRBV4-1; J: TRBJ1-2; CDR3: CASSPLGQGAYRYTF; DNA: TGCGCCAGCAGCCCCCTGGGGCAGGGGGCGTATCGCTACACCTTC
size: .; D: TRBD2; V: TRBV5-1; J: TRBJ2-1; CDR3: CASRGGLAGSSYNEQFF; DNA: TGCGCCAGCAGAGGGGGACTAGCGGGTAGCTCCTACAATGAGCAGTTCTTC
size: .; D: TRBD1; V: TRBV5-4; J: TRBJ2-5; CDR3: CASSPRTGGQETQYF; DNA: TGTGCCAGCAGCCCCCGGACAGGGGGGCAAGAGACCCAGTACTTC
size: .; D: .; V: TRBV2; J: TRBJ2-1; CDR3: CASSEWRELGEQFF; DNA: TGTGCCAGCAGTGAATGGAGGGAGTTGGGTGAGCAGTTCTTC
size: .; D: TRBD2; V: TRBV7-9; J: TRBJ2-1; CDR3: CASSLGGGAFNEQFF; DNA: TGTGCCAGCAGCTTAGGCGGGGGGGCCTTCAATGAGCAGTTCTTC
size: .; D: TRBD2; V: TRBV7-2; J: TRBJ2-5; CDR3: CASSLLGGGSPLETQYF; DNA: TGTGCCAGCAGCTTACTGGGGGGGGGATCGCCCTTAGAGACCCAGTACTTC
size: .; D: TRBD1; V: TRBV11-3; J: TRBJ2-6; CDR3: CASSRGQGTAGANVLTF; DNA: TGTGCCAGCAGTAGGGGACAGGGAACAGCTGGGGCCAACGTCCTGACTTTC
size: few; D: TRBD1; V: TRBV28; J: TRBJ1-1; CDR3: CASSRPGTGGGAEAFF; DNA: TGTGCCAGCAGTCGACCCGGGACAGGGGGCGGAGCTGAAGCTTTCTTT
size: .; D: TRBD1; V: TRBV5-1; J: TRBJ2-7; CDR3: CASSAGTGSYEQYF; DNA: TGCGCCAGCAGCGCCGGGACAGGGTCCTACGAGCAGTACTTC
size: .; D: .; V: TRBV6-6; J: TRBJ2-7; CDR3: CASSQSGYEQYF; DNA: TGTGCCAGCAGCCAGAGCGGGTACGAGCAGTACTTC
size: .; D: TRBD2; V: TRBV5-6; J: TRBJ2-5; CDR3: CASSPMGGVRETQYF; DNA: TGTGCCAGCAGCCCAATGGGGGGGGTGCGGGAGACCCAGTACTTC
size: .; D: TRBD1; V: TRBV28; J: TRBJ1-2; CDR3: CASRGDSPTDGYTF; DNA: TGTGCCAGCAGGGGGGACAGCCCTACCGATGGCTACACCTTC
size: .; D: TRBD2; V: TRBV2; J: TRBJ2-3; CDR3: CASSKGAGDLTDTQYF; DNA: TGTGCCAGCAGCAAAGGAGCGGGAGACCTCACAGATACGCAGTATTTT
size: .; D: TRBD2; V: TRBV7-9; J: TRBJ2-3; CDR3: CATAGGAVTDTQYF; DNA: TGTGCCACCGCCGGGGGGGCGGTTACAGATACGCAGTATTTT
size: .; D: .; V: TRBV6-5; J: TRBJ2-1; CDR3: CASSYSGSSYNEQFF; DNA: TGTGCCAGCAGTTACTCGGGGAGCTCCTACAATGAGCAGTTCTTC
size: .; D: TRBD1; V: TRBV5-1; J: TRBJ1-4; CDR3: CASSLATGAGEKLFF; DNA: TGCGCCAGCAGCTTGGCGACAGGGGCGGGGGAAAAACTGTTTTTT
size: .; D: TRBD2; V: TRBV5-1; J: TRBJ2-7; CDR3: CASSAASGRIYEQYF; DNA: TGCGCCAGCAGCGCCGCTAGCGGGAGGATCTACGAGCAGTACTTC
size: .; D: .; V: TRBV5-1; J: TRBJ2-3; CDR3: CASSLPADTQYF; DNA: TGCGCCAGCAGCTTGCCAGCAGATACGCAGTATTTT
size: .; D: .; V: TRBV6-1; J: TRBJ1-1; CDR3: CASSMGFGGNTEAFF; DNA: TGTGCCAGCAGTATGGGGTTTGGGGGCAACACTGAAGCTTTCTTT
size: once; D: .; V: TRBV27; J: TRBJ1-1; CDR3: CASSLQFMNTEAFF; DNA: TGTGCCAGCAGTTTACAGTTCATGAACACTGAAGCTTTCTTT
size: .; D: .; V: TRBV27; J: TRBJ1-6; CDR3: CASSLTGIGSPLHF; DNA: TGTGCCAGCAGTCTTACAGGGATCGGATCACCCCTCCACTTT
size: .; D: TRBD1; V: TRBV5-1; J: TRBJ1-2; CDR3: CASSTRTGGLGWDGYTF; DNA: TGCGCCAGCAGCACCCGGACAGGGGGGCTTGGTTGGGATGGCTACACCTTC
size: .; D: .; V: TRBV28; J: TRBJ1-2; CDR3: CASRTPKSGYTF; DNA: TGTGCCAGCAGAACTCCTAAGAGTGGCTACACCTTC
size: few; D: .; V: TRBV14; J: TRBJ1-6; CDR3: CASSQDWADSPLHF; DNA: TGTGCCAGCAGCCAAGATTGGGCCGATTCACCCCTCCACTTT
size: .; D: .; V: TRBV6-1; J: TRBJ1-5; CDR3: CASRGGPNQPQHF; DNA: TGTGCCAGCAGGGGGGGGCCCAATCAGCCCCAGCATTTT
size: .; D: TRBD1; V: TRBV15; J: TRBJ1-4; CDR3: CATSRAAQGGEKLFF; DNA: TGTGCCACCAGCAGAGCGGCACAGGGGGGAGAAAAACTGTTTTTT
size: .; D: .; V: TRBV5-1; J: TRBJ2-3; CDR3: CASSPSTDTQYF; DNA: TGCGCCAGCAGCCCAAGCACAGATACGCAGTATTTT
size: .; D: .; V: TRBV5-1; J: TRBJ2-5; CDR3: CASSLVRDLETQYF; DNA: TGCGCCAGCAGCTTGGTGAGGGACTTAGAGACCCAGTACTTC
size: many; D: .; V: TRBV4-1; J: TRBJ2-3; CDR3: CASSPNSESAAGTDTQYF; DNA: TGCGCCAGCAGCCCGAATAGCGAATCGGCGGCTGGCACAGATACGCAGTATTTT
size: .; D: TRBD1; V: TRBV27; J: TRBJ1-6; CDR3: CASRSTGVGSPLHF; DNA: TGTGCCAGCAGGTCGACAGGGGTCGGCTCACCCCTCCACTTT
size: once; D: .; V: TRBV4-2; J: TRBJ1-2; CDR3: CASSHLEGNYGYTF; DNA: TGTGCCAGCAGCCACCTCGAGGGAAACTATGGCTACACCTTC
size: .; D: .; V: TRBV7-9; J: TRBJ1-2; CDR3: CASSQAGPYGYTF; DNA: TGTGCCAGCAGCCAAGCAGGTCCCTATGGCTACACCTTC
size: .; D: TRBD1; V: TRBV5-1; J: TRBJ1-4; CDR3: CASSPWDRGDEKLFF; DNA: TGCGCCAGCAGCCCCTGGGACAGGGGGGATGAAAAACTGTTTTTT
size: .; D: TRBD1; V: TRBV5-1; J: TRBJ2-5; CDR3: CASSVGQGAETQYF; DNA: TGCGCCAGCAGCGTCGGACAGGGCGCAGAGACCCAGTACTTC
size: .; D: TRBD1; V: TRBV7-3; J: TRBJ1-1; CDR3: CASSYAGGTEAFF; DNA: TGTGCCAGCAGCTACGCAGGGGGCACTGAAGCTTTCTTT
size: .; D: .; V: TRBV28; J: TRBJ1-3; CDR3: CASSLGYSLSGNTIYF; DNA: TGTGCCAGCAGTTTAGGGTACAGCCTCTCTGGAAACACCATATATTTT
size: .; D: .; V: TRBV14; J: TRBJ2-7; CDR3: CASHHGAYEQYF; DNA: TGTGCCAGCCATCACGGGGCCTACGAGCAGTACTTC
size: .; D: .; V: TRBV5-1; J: TRBJ1-2; CDR3: CASSLAQGSDLNYGYTF; DNA: TGCGCCAGCAGCTTGGCCCAGGGGTCCGATCTCAACTATGGCTACACCTTC
size: .; D: TRBD2; V: TRBV28; J: TRBJ2-5; CDR3: CASSLSGSQETQYF; DNA: TGTGCCAGCAGTCTTAGCGGGTCACAAGAGACCCAGTACTTC
size: once; D: TRBD1; V: TRBV2; J: TRBJ1-5; CDR3: CASSDLRTGGDQPQHF; DNA: TGTGCCAGCAGTGATCTTAGGACAGGGGGTGATCAGCCCCAGCATTTT